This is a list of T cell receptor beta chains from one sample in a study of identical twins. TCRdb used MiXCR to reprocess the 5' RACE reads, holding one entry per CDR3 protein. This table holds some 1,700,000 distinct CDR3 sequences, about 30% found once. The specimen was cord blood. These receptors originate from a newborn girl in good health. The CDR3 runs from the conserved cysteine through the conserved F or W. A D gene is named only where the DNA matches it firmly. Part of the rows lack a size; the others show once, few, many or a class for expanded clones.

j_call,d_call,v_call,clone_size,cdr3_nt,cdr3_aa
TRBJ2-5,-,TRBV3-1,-,TGTGCCAGCAGCCGACTATCCAATGAGCAGTACTTC,CASSRLSNEQYF
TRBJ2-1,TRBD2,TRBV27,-,TGTGCCAGCAGTCCATGGCGGGAGGAGGACAATGAGCAGTTCTTC,CASSPWREEDNEQFF
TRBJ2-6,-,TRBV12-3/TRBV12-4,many,TGCGCCAGCAGCCGACACTCTGGGGCCAACGTCCTGACTTTC,CASSRHSGANVLTF
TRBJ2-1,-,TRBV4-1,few,TGCGCCAGCAGCCGCCTAGCCGGGACAAAATACAATGAGCAGTTCTTC,CASSRLAGTKYNEQFF
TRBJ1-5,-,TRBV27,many,TGTGCCAGCAGTTTAGGTGTCGATCAGCCCCAGCATTTT,CASSLGVDQPQHF
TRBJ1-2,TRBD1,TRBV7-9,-,TGTGCCAGCAGCTTAGCCGACAGGGTGAAGGGCTACACCTTC,CASSLADRVKGYTF
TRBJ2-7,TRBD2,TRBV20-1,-,TGCAGTGCTCGTAGCGGGAGACCGTTTTCCCACGAGCAGTACTTC,CSARSGRPFSHEQYF
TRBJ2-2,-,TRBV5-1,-,TGCGCCAGCAGCTTGTATGCCAGAGGGAACACCGGGGAGCTGTTTTTT,CASSLYARGNTGELFF
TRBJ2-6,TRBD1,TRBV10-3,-,TGTGCCATCAGTCGACAGGGTGGGGCCAACGTCCTGACTTTC,CAISRQGGANVLTF
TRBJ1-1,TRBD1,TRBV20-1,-,TGCAGTGCTTACGGACAGGGGAACACTGAAGCTTTCTTT,CSAYGQGNTEAFF
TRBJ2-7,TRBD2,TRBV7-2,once,TGTGCCAGCAGCCCATCGGGACTAGCGGGAGGGCGATACGAGCAGTACTTC,CASSPSGLAGGRYEQYF
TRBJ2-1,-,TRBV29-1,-,TGCAGCCTACGAGACAGGCCTCGAAGGGGTGAGCAGTTCTTC,CSLRDRPRRGEQFF
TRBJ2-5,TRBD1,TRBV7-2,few,TGTGCCAGCAGCTTAAGGGTCTCTGGACAGGGCATGGAGACCCAGTACTTC,CASSLRVSGQGMETQYF
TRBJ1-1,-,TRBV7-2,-,TGTGCCAGCAGCTTAGGAGGGACCGAAGGAAGAAGCACTGAAGCTTTCTTT,CASSLGGTEGRSTEAFF
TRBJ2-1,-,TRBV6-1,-,TGTGCCAGCACCCATGAATCAGGGACCCGTACCGCCTACAATGAGCAGTTCTTC,CASTHESGTRTAYNEQFF
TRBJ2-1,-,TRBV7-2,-,TGTGCCAGCAGCTTAGACGTTGGATGGAGTGAGCAGTTCTTC,CASSLDVGWSEQFF
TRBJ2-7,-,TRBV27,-,TGTGCCAGCAGTTTAGGGTACAGCCTACCCTACGAGCAGTACTTC,CASSLGYSLPYEQYF
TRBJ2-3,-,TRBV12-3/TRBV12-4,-,TGTGCCAGCAGTTTTGGGATCGGAGGACGGCAGTATTTT,CASSFGIGGRQYF
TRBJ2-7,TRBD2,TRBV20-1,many,TGCAGTGCCCCCACTAGCGGGAGGACCTACGAGCAGTACTTC,CSAPTSGRTYEQYF
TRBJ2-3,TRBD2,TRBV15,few,TGTGCCACCAGCCTTTCCAGGCTAGCGGGTACCAGCACAGATACGCAGTATTTT,CATSLSRLAGTSTDTQYF
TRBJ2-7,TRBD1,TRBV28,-,TGTGCCAGCAGTTCCGGACCCCGGGACAGAGAGCAGTACTTC,CASSSGPRDREQYF
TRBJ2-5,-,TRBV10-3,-,TGTGCCGTCAGTGATTGGGGAGAGACCCAGTACTTC,CAVSDWGETQYF
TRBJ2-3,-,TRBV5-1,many,TGCGCCAGCAGCCCACGTAACCCGCCAGATACGCAGTATTTT,CASSPRNPPDTQYF
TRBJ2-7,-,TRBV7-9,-,TGTGCCAGCAGCTTAAAAGAGGGGTGGTACAATGAACAGTACTTC,CASSLKEGWYNEQYF
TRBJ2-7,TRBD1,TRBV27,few,TGTGCCAGCAGGCCCTACCGACAGGGCTACGAGCAGTACTTC,CASRPYRQGYEQYF
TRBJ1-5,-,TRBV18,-,TGTGCCAGCTCCTACAGGTACCATAGCAATCAGCCCCAGCATTTT,CASSYRYHSNQPQHF
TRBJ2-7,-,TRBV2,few,TGTGCCAGCAGTGAAGCTCGGACGGCCTACGAGCAGTACTTC,CASSEARTAYEQYF
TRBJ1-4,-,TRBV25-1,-,TGTGCCAGCGGTTGGGAAAAACTGTTTTTT,CASGWEKLFF
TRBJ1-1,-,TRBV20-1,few,TGCAGTGCGCGCAGCCCCTACATGAACACTGAAGCTTTCTTT,CSARSPYMNTEAFF
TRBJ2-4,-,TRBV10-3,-,TGTGCCATCAGTGAGTCACAGTCAGCCAAAAACATTCAGTACTTC,CAISESQSAKNIQYF
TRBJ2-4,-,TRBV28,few,TGTGCCAGCACCTCAGGGATCGCGGCCAAAAACATTCAGTACTTC,CASTSGIAAKNIQYF
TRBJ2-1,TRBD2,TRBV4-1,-,TGCGCCAGCAGCCAAACGCGGGTGGAGCGGGACCTATACTACAATGAGCAGTTCTTC,CASSQTRVERDLYYNEQFF
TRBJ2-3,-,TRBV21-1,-,TGTGCCAGCAGCCCACAAGGAAGGCGGGGTCATAGCACAGATACGCAGTATTTT,CASSPQGRRGHSTDTQYF
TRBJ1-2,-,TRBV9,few,TGTGCCAGCAGCGTAGAGTGGGGGTATGGCTACACCTTC,CASSVEWGYGYTF
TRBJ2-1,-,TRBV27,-,TGTGCCAGCAGTTTGAGACAGGACTGGGCCACCAATGAGCAGTTCTTC,CASSLRQDWATNEQFF
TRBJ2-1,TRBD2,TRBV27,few,TGTGCCAGCAAAACAGCCGGAGCGGGAGACAATGAGCAGTTCTTC,CASKTAGAGDNEQFF
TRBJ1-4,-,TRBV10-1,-,TGCGCCAGCAGTGAACGGAGTGAAAAACTGTTTTTT,CASSERSEKLFF
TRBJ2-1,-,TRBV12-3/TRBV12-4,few,TGTGCCAGCAGTTTCCCCGGGACACTCTCCTACAATGAGCAGTTCTTC,CASSFPGTLSYNEQFF
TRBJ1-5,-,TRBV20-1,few,TGCAGTGCTAAGAGCTTTGAGAACCAGCCCCAGCATTTT,CSAKSFENQPQHF
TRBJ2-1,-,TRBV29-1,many,TGCAGCGTTCACAGGGCCTACAATGAGCAGTTCTTC,CSVHRAYNEQFF
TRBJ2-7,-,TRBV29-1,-,TGCAGCGTTGAAGAATTAGGGAGGCCCTACGAGCAGTACTTC,CSVEELGRPYEQYF
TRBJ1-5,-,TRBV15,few,TGTGCCACCAGCAGTCAACGGGAACGTAATCAGCCCCAGCATTTT,CATSSQRERNQPQHF
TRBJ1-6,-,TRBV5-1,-,TGTGCCAGCAGTTCAACAGGGCCCTATAATTCACCCCTCCACTTT,CASSSTGPYNSPLHF
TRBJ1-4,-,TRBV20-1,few,TGCAGTGCTAGAGGTTGGCGGGGGGATGAAAAACTGTTTTTT,CSARGWRGDEKLFF
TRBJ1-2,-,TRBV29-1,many,TGCAGCGTTGATTCAGGGCCAGAAACTAACTATGGCTACACCTTC,CSVDSGPETNYGYTF